This T cell receptor (beta chain) was profiled in a study of T cells after yellow fever vaccination. Trimming took 5 bases from V and 6 from J, leaving 20 bases between them. Germline V CDR1 and CDR2: GTSNPN, SVGIG (reference sequence). CDR3 length: 14 residues. TCRdb itself ran the 5' RACE reads through MiXCR, one entry per CDR3 protein. The table has 400,000 to 650,000 distinct CDR3 sequences, just over 20% seen once; the top ten hold about 17%. This chain connects TRBV30 to TRBJ2-7, with a possible D match to TRBD2 (5 bases). Sequencing used PBMCs, obtained 20 to 25 days after the first yellow fever vaccination. The origin of this receptor is a man younger than 30 who received the YFV17D yellow fever vaccine. The CDR3 DNA reads TGTGCCTGGGGGCCCGGGATCGTTCCCCCCGAGCAGTACTTC. Encoded protein: CAWGPGIVPPEQYF.